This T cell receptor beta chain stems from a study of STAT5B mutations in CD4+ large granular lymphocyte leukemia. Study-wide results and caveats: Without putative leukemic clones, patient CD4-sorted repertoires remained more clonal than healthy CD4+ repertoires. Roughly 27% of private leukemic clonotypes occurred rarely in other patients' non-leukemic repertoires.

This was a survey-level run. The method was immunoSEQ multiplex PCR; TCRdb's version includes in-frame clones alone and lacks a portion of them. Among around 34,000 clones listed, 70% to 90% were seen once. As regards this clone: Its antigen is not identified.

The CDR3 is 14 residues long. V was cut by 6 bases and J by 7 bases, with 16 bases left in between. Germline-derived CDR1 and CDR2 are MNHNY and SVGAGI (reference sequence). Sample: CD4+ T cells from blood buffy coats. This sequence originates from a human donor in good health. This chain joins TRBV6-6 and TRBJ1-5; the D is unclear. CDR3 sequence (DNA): TGTGCCAGCAGCCCCTCCGGGGAAGGGCAGCCCCAGCATTTT. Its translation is CASSPSGEGQPQHF.